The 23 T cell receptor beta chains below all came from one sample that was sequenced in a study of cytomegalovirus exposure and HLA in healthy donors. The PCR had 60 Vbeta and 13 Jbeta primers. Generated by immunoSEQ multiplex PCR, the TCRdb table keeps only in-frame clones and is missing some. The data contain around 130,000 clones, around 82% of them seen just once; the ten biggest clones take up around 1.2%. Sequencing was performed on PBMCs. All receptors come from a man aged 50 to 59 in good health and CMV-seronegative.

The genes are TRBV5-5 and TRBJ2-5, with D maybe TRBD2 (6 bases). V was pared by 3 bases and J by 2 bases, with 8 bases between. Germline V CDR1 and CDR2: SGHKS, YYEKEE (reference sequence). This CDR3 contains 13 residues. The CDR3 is CASSSGLQETQYF. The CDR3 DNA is TGTGCCAGCAGCTCGGGACTTCAAGAGACCCAGTACTTC. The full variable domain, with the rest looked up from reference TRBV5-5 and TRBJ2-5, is DAGVTQSPTHLIKTRGQQVTLRCSPISGHKSVSWYQQVLGQGPQFIFQYYEKEERGRGNFPDRFSARQFPNYSSELNVNALLLGDSALYLCASSSGLQETQYFGPGTRLLVL.

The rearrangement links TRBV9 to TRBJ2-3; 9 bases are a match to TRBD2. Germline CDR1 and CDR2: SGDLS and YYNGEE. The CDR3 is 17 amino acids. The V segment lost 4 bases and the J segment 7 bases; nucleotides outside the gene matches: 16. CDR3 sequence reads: CASSPAVISGSKNTQYF. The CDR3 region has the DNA TGTGCCAGCAGCCCCGCCGTGATTAGCGGGAGCAAAAATACGCAGTATTTT.

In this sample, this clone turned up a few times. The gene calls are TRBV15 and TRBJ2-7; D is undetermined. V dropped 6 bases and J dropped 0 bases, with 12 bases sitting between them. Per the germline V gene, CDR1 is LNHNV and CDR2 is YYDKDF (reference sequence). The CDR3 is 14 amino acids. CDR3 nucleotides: TGTGCCACCAGTAACAGAAAGAGCTCCTACGAGCAGTACTTC. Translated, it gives CATSNRKSSYEQYF.

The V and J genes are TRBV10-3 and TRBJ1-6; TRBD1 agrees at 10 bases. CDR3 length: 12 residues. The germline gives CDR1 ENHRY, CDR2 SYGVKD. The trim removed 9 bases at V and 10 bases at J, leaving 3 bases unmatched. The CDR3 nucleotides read TGTGCCATTGGGACAGGGGCCTCACCCCTCCACTTT. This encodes CAIGTGASPLHF.

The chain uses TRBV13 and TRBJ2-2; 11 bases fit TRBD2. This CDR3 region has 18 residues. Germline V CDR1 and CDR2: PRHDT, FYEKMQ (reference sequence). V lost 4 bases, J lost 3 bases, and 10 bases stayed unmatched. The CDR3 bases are TGTGCCAGCAGCTCCCGGATAGCGGGAGGGCTGGACACCGGGGAGCTGTTTTTT. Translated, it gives CASSSRIAGGLDTGELFF.

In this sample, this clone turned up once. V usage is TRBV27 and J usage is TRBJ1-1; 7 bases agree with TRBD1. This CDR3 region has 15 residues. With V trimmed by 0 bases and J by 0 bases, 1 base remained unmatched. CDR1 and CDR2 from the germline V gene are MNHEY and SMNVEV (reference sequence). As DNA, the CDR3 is TGTGCCAGCAGTTTATCGGGACAGTTGAACACTGAAGCTTTCTTT. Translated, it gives CASSLSGQLNTEAFF.

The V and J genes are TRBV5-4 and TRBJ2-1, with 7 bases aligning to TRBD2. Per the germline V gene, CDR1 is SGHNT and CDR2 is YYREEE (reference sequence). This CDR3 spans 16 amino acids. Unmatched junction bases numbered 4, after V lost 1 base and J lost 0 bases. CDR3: CASSLPRGGSYNEQFF. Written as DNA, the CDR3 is TGTGCCAGCAGCTTGCCGCGCGGGGGCTCCTACAATGAGCAGTTCTTC.

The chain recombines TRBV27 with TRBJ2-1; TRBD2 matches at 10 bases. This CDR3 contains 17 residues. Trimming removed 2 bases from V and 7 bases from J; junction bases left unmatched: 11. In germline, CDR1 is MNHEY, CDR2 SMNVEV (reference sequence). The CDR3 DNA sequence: TGTGCCAGCAGTTTACTTCAGACTAGCGGGCAGGGTAATGAGCAGTTCTTC. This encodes CASSLLQTSGQGNEQFF.

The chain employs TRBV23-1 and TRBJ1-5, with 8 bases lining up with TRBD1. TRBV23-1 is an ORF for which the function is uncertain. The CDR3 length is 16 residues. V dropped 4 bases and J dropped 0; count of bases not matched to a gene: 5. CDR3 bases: TGCGCCAGCAGTCCTTGGACAGGGAATAGCAATCAGCCCCAGCATTTT. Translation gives CASSPWTGNSNQPQHF.

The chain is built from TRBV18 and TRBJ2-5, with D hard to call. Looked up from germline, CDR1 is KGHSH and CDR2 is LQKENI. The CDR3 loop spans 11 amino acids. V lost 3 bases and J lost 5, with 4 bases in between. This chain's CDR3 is CASSPRETQYF. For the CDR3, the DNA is TGTGCCAGCTCACCTCGGGAGACCCAGTACTTC. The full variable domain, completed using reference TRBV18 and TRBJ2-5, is NAGVMQNPRHLVRRRGQEARLRCSPMKGHSHVYWYRQLPEEGLKFMVYLQKENIIDESGMPKERFSAEFPKEGPSILRIQQVVRGDSAAYFCASSPRETQYFGPGTRLLVL.

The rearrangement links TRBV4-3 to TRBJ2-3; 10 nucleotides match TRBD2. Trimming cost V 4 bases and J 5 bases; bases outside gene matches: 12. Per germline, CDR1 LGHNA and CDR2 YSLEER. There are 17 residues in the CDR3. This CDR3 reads CASSPDSRTSGGDTQYF. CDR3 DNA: TGCGCCAGCAGCCCGGACTCGAGGACTAGCGGAGGAGATACGCAGTATTTT.

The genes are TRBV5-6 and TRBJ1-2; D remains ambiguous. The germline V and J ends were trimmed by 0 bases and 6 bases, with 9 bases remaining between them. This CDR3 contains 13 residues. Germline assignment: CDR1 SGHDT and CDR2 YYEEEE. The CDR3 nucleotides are TGTGCCAGCAGCTTGGAAGCTATAGATGGCTACACCTTC. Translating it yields CASSLEAIDGYTF.

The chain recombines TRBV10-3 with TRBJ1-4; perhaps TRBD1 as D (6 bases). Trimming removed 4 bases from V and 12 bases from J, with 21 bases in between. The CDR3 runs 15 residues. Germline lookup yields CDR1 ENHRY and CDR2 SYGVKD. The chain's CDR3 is CAISVGQFGSGELFF. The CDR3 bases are TGTGCCATCAGTGTCGGACAGTTTGGGTCGGGCGAACTGTTTTTT.

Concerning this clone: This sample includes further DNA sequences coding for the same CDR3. The CDR3 DNA follows: TGTGCCATCAGCACAGGGAATAGAGCTAACTATGGCTACACCTTC. This translates into CAISTGNRANYGYTF. The V gene is TRBV10-3, the J gene TRBJ1-2; tentative D call: TRBD1 (6 bases). This CDR3 contains 15 residues. V gave up 6 bases and J gave up 0 bases, with 14 bases separating them. CDR1 and CDR2 (germline): ENHRY, SYGVKD.

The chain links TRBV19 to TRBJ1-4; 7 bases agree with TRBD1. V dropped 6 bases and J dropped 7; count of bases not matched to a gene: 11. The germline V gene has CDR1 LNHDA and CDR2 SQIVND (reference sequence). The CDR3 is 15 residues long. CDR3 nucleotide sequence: TGTGCCAGTAGCTATTGGACAGGTATGACTGAAAAACTGTTTTTT. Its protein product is CASSYWTGMTEKLFF. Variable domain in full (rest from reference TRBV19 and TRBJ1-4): DGGITQSPKYLFRKEGQNVTLSCEQNLNHDAMYWYRQDPGQGLRLIYYSQIVNDFQKGDIAEGYSVSREKKESFPLTVTSAQKNPTAFYLCASSYWTGMTEKLFFGSGTQLSVL.

The chain's CDR3 is CAIRDRATSTDTQYF. The CDR3 nucleotides read TGTGCCATCAGGGACAGAGCGACTAGCACAGATACGCAGTATTTT. The chain employs TRBV10-3 and TRBJ2-3; TRBD1 is a possible D gene (6 bases). This CDR3 has 15 residues. Between the trimmed V and J ends, which lost 6 bases and 0 bases, there was a span of 13 bases. CDR1 is ENHRY and CDR2 is SYGVKD in the germline V gene.

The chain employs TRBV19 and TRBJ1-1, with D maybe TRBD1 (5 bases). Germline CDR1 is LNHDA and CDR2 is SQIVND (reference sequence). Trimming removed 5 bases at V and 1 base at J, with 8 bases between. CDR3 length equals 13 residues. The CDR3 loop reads CASSRTGNTEAFF. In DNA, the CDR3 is TGTGCCAGTAGTCGAACAGGGAACACTGAAGCTTTCTTT.

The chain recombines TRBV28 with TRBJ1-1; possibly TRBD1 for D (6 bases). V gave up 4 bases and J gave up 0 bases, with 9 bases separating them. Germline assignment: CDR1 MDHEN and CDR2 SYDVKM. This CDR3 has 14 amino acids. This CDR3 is CASSSGTMNTEAFF. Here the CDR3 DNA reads TGTGCCAGCAGTTCCGGGACAATGAACACTGAAGCTTTCTTT.

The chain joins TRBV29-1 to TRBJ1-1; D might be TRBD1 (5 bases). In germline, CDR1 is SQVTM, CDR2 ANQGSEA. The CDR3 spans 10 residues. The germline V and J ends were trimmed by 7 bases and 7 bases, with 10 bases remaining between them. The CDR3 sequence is CSGREVEAFF. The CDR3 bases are TGCAGCGGCAGGGAGGTTGAAGCTTTCTTT. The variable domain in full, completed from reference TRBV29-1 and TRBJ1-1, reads SAVISQKPSRDICQRGTSLTIQCQVDSQVTMMFWYRQQPGQSLTLIATANQGSEATYESGFVIDKFPISRPNLTFSTLTVSNMSPEDSSIYLCSGREVEAFFGQGTRLTVV.

In nucleotides, the CDR3 is TGTGCCAGTAGTGGTTTGCGCCTAGCGGTCAACACCGGGGAGCTGTTTTTT. Encoded protein: CASSGLRLAVNTGELFF. The chain carries TRBV19 and TRBJ2-2, with TRBD2 identical over 7 bases. CDR1 and CDR2 (germline): LNHDA, SQIVND (reference sequence). V shed 5 bases and J 2 bases; nucleotides not matched to a gene: 11. The CDR3 covers 17 residues. Full variable domain (outside the CDR3, taken from reference TRBV19 and TRBJ2-2): DGGITQSPKYLFRKEGQNVTLSCEQNLNHDAMYWYRQDPGQGLRLIYYSQIVNDFQKGDIAEGYSVSREKKESFPLTVTSAQKNPTAFYLCASSGLRLAVNTGELFFGEGSRLTVL.

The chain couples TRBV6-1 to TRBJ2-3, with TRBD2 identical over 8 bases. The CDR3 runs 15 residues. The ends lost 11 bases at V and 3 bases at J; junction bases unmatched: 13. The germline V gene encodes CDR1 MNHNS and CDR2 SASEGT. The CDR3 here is CAGNDGGGVTDTQYF. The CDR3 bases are TGTGCCGGAAACGACGGGGGGGGAGTAACAGATACGCAGTATTTT.

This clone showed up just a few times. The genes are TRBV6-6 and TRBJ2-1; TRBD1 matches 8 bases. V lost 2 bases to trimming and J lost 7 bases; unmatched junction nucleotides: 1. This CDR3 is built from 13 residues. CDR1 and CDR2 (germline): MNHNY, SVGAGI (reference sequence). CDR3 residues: CASSYRTGNEQFF. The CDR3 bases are TGTGCCAGCAGTTACAGGACAGGGAATGAGCAGTTCTTC.

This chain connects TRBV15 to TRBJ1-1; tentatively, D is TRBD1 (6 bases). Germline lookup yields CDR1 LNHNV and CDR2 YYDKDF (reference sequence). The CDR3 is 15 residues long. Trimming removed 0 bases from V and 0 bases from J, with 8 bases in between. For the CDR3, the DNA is TGTGCCACCAGCAGAGAAACAGGGATGAACACTGAAGCTTTCTTT. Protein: CATSRETGMNTEAFF.